These T cell receptor beta chains were read from a single sample in a study of cytomegalovirus exposure and HLA in healthy donors. Sequencing used immunoSEQ multiplex PCR; TCRdb keeps in-frame clones, though not all of them. The repertoire holds 150,000 to 200,000 clones, around 75% seen once, with 4.5% to 7.5% in the top ten. Sequences were obtained from PBMCs. The receptor source for this set is a woman aged 25-40 years in good health and CMV-seropositive. The CDR3 runs from the conserved cysteine through the conserved F or W. The order of the fields is D gene, clone size, V gene, J gene, CDR3 DNA, CDR3 protein. The D gene is left open where the match is weak. Size is stated for part of the rows, as once, few or many counts, or as a class when the clone is expanded.

d_gene: TRBD2; abundance: NA; v_gene: TRBV5-6; j_gene: TRBJ2-1; CDR3nt: TGTGCCAGCAGCTTACTAGCGGGGATCTACAATGAGCAGTTCTTC; CDR3aa: CASSLLAGIYNEQFF
d_gene: NA; abundance: NA; v_gene: TRBV7-9; j_gene: TRBJ2-1; CDR3nt: TGTGCCAGCAGCTTAGCGCCTAGTAGTTCAGAGCAGTTCTTC; CDR3aa: CASSLAPSSSEQFF
d_gene: NA; abundance: NA; v_gene: TRBV6-5; j_gene: TRBJ2-5; CDR3nt: TGTGCCAGCAGTTCGGGTTCCGGGTGGGAGACCCAGTACTTC; CDR3aa: CASSSGSGWETQYF
d_gene: NA; abundance: NA; v_gene: TRBV9; j_gene: TRBJ2-7; CDR3nt: TGTGCCAGCAGCGTGGGGGACATCTACGAGCAGTACTTC; CDR3aa: CASSVGDIYEQYF
d_gene: TRBD1; abundance: NA; v_gene: TRBV5-1; j_gene: TRBJ1-1; CDR3nt: TGCGCCAGCAGCCGAAGACAGGGGGCAACTGAAGCTTTCTTT; CDR3aa: CASSRRQGATEAFF
d_gene: TRBD2; abundance: NA; v_gene: TRBV5-8; j_gene: TRBJ2-3; CDR3nt: TGTGCCAGCAGCCCGGGACTAGCGTCAGATACGCAGTATTTT; CDR3aa: CASSPGLASDTQYF
d_gene: TRBD2; abundance: NA; v_gene: TRBV27; j_gene: TRBJ2-1; CDR3nt: TGTGCCAGCAGCCTTTTTTCTGGGCTAGCGGGGGACCCGGAGTCCAATGAGCAGTTCTTC; CDR3aa: CASSLFSGLAGDPESNEQFF
d_gene: TRBD2; abundance: NA; v_gene: TRBV5-1; j_gene: TRBJ2-7; CDR3nt: TGCGCCAGCAGCCCGACTAGCGGGGTCCGCGAGCAGTACTTC; CDR3aa: CASSPTSGVREQYF
d_gene: TRBD1; abundance: NA; v_gene: TRBV10-3; j_gene: TRBJ2-3; CDR3nt: TGTGCCATCAGCGACCCCCGGGACAGGCTCACAGATACGCAGTATTTT; CDR3aa: CAISDPRDRLTDTQYF
d_gene: NA; abundance: few; v_gene: TRBV25-1; j_gene: TRBJ1-2; CDR3nt: TGTGCCAGCAGTGAATCGTATGAGGAGGGCCATGGCTACACCTTC; CDR3aa: CASSESYEEGHGYTF
d_gene: NA; abundance: NA; v_gene: TRBV4-1; j_gene: TRBJ2-7; CDR3nt: TGCGCCAGCAGCCTAACGCACAGAGACTACGAGCAGTACTTC; CDR3aa: CASSLTHRDYEQYF
d_gene: NA; abundance: NA; v_gene: TRBV6-6; j_gene: TRBJ2-1; CDR3nt: TGTGCCAGCAGTATGTCGGGCTCCTACAATGAGCAGTTCTTC; CDR3aa: CASSMSGSYNEQFF
d_gene: TRBD2; abundance: once; v_gene: TRBV5-4; j_gene: TRBJ2-1; CDR3nt: TGTGCCAGCAGCTCCCCCGCGGGAGGGGAGAATGAGCAGTTCTTC; CDR3aa: CASSSPAGGENEQFF
d_gene: NA; abundance: once; v_gene: TRBV9; j_gene: TRBJ2-1; CDR3nt: TGTGCCAGCAGCGGGGGGTGGGGGCCTACCTACAATGAGCAGTTCTTC; CDR3aa: CASSGGWGPTYNEQFF
d_gene: TRBD1; abundance: once; v_gene: TRBV4-3; j_gene: TRBJ2-7; CDR3nt: TGCGCCAGCAGCCAAGGGACAGGGCGATCCGAGCAGTACTTC; CDR3aa: CASSQGTGRSEQYF
d_gene: TRBD1; abundance: NA; v_gene: TRBV4-1; j_gene: TRBJ2-1; CDR3nt: TGCGCCAGCAGCCAATGGGACAGGGTGGATGAGCAGTTCTTC; CDR3aa: CASSQWDRVDEQFF
d_gene: TRBD2; abundance: NA; v_gene: TRBV6-4; j_gene: TRBJ2-2; CDR3nt: TGTGCCAGCAGGCGGAGTGGACTAGCGGGGGTCCACACCGGGGAGCTGTTTTTT; CDR3aa: CASRRSGLAGVHTGELFF
d_gene: NA; abundance: NA; v_gene: TRBV7-6; j_gene: TRBJ2-7; CDR3nt: TGTGCCAGCAGCCCACCCGGTTACGAGCAGTACTTC; CDR3aa: CASSPPGYEQYF
d_gene: TRBD2; abundance: NA; v_gene: TRBV4-2; j_gene: TRBJ2-7; CDR3nt: TGTGCCAGCAGCCAAGCCGGGACTAGCGGATCCAACACCTACGAGCAGTACTTC; CDR3aa: CASSQAGTSGSNTYEQYF
d_gene: NA; abundance: NA; v_gene: TRBV4-2; j_gene: TRBJ1-2; CDR3nt: TGTGCCAGCAGCCAAGAGAGGGACACCTTCTATGGCTACACCTTC; CDR3aa: CASSQERDTFYGYTF